The clone carrying this TCR beta chain was seen at least ten times. Its target is unknown. These data come from a study of CD8 T cells in ankylosing spondylitis. Study results and limitations: Significant enrichment of disease-linked clones was reported in matched ankylosing spondylitis synovial fluid.

V lost 7 bases, J lost 2 bases, and 11 bases stayed unmatched. The germline V gene encodes CDR1 SGDLS and CDR2 YYNGEE. The CDR3 length is 16 residues. TCRdb passed the 5' RACE reads through MiXCR, listing each CDR3 protein once. The data hold approximately 90,000 distinct CDR3 sequences, with 7.5% to 9% observed a single time. The sample comprised blood, either unsorted or a sorted T cell fraction (not recorded which). V is TRBV9 and J is TRBJ2-3; 9 nucleotides line up with TRBD2. This TCR was recovered from a male donor with ankylosing spondylitis or in good health (not recorded which). The CDR3 region is CASRGEAGGPTDTQYF. The CDR3 DNA reads TGTGCCAGCCGGGGCGAGGCGGGAGGGCCCACAGATACGCAGTATTTT.